The rows below give T cell receptor beta chains drawn from one sample of a study of CD8+CD57+ T cells in acquired aplastic anemia. A single record per CDR3 protein comes from TCRdb applying MiXCR to the reads. Of some 120,000 distinct CDR3 sequences in the sample, almost 40% were seen once. Material for sequencing was sorted CD4+, CD8+, or CD8+CD57+ T cells (not recorded which) from PBMCs. The source of these receptors is a human donor with aplastic anemia. The CDR3 runs from the conserved cysteine through the conserved F or W. The D gene is left open where the match is weak. Some rows mark clone size as missing; the rest say once, few, many or name a class of expanded clone.

length,J,V,size,D,CDR3,DNA
15,TRBJ1-1,TRBV20-1,many,.,CSARVPGLLNTEAFF,TGCAGTGCTAGAGTCCCGGGACTCTTGAACACTGAAGCTTTCTTT
11,TRBJ1-2,TRBV3-1,many,TRBD1,CASTQGGGYTF,TGTGCCAGCACCCAGGGGGGGGGCTACACCTTC
14,TRBJ2-1,TRBV12-3/TRBV12-4,.,TRBD2,CASRLAGGYNEQFF,TGTGCCAGCAGGCTAGCGGGGGGCTACAATGAGCAGTTCTTC
15,TRBJ1-2,TRBV3-1,.,TRBD1,CASSHGQATNYGYTF,TGTGCCAGCAGCCATGGACAGGCTACCAACTATGGCTACACCTTC
14,TRBJ1-1,TRBV19,many,TRBD1,CASSTGTGGPGAFF,TGTGCCAGTAGTACCGGGACAGGGGGGCCGGGAGCTTTCTTT
16,TRBJ2-1,TRBV24-1,many,TRBD1,CATSDWNRDRGNEQFF,TGTGCCACCAGTGATTGGAACCGGGACAGAGGGAATGAGCAGTTCTTC
16,TRBJ1-3,TRBV5-1,many,TRBD1,CASSLGQGGSGNTIYF,TGCGCCAGCAGCCTGGGACAGGGAGGATCTGGAAACACCATATATTTT
18,TRBJ1-5,TRBV6-1,few,TRBD1,CASSRRGTGGGHNQPQHF,TGTGCCAGCAGTCGCCGAGGGACAGGGGGGGGACACAATCAGCCCCAGCATTTT
15,TRBJ2-1,TRBV11-2,.,TRBD2,CASSILAGGPHEQFF,TGTGCCAGCAGCATACTAGCGGGGGGCCCCCATGAGCAGTTCTTC
13,TRBJ2-7,TRBV9,.,TRBD1,CASSFRQGTEQYF,TGTGCCAGCAGCTTTCGACAGGGGACCGAGCAGTACTTC
15,TRBJ2-1,TRBV20-1,many,.,CSAGGPWDGGREQFF,TGCAGTGCTGGCGGTCCTTGGGACGGAGGTAGAGAGCAGTTCTTC
14,TRBJ1-1,TRBV6-1,few,TRBD1,CASGGQGRRTEAFF,TGTGCCAGCGGCGGACAGGGGAGGAGGACTGAAGCTTTCTTT
13,TRBJ2-5,TRBV5-4,many,.,CASSFKTVETQYF,TGTGCCAGCAGCTTTAAAACGGTTGAGACCCAGTACTTC
13,TRBJ2-3,TRBV29-1,.,TRBD2,CSVGGRDTDTQYF,TGCAGCGTTGGGGGGAGGGACACAGATACGCAGTATTTT
16,TRBJ2-1,TRBV5-1,few,.,CASSLKLPGPYNEQFF,TGCGCCAGCAGCTTGAAACTTCCGGGCCCCTACAATGAGCAGTTCTTC
16,TRBJ2-3,TRBV10-3,many,TRBD2,CAMGTSGGRGTDTQYF,TGTGCCATGGGGACTAGCGGGGGGCGGGGCACAGATACGCAGTATTTT
14,TRBJ2-7,TRBV7-9,many,.,CASSPRWGTYEQYF,TGTGCCAGCAGCCCTAGATGGGGGACCTACGAGCAGTACTTC
14,TRBJ1-2,TRBV12-3/TRBV12-4,many,.,CASSHTKIGYGYTF,TGTGCCAGCAGTCACACCAAGATCGGTTATGGCTACACCTTC
15,TRBJ1-5,TRBV2,.,TRBD1,CASSYSGTGNQPQHF,TGTGCCAGCAGTTACTCCGGGACAGGCAATCAGCCCCAGCATTTT
12,TRBJ1-1,TRBV29-1,.,TRBD1,CSVDMGQGLGFF,TGCAGCGTTGATATGGGACAGGGGCTTGGTTTCTTT
17,TRBJ1-1,TRBV4-1,.,.,CASSQGPTAYLNTEAFF,TGCGCCAGCAGCCAAGGGCCGACGGCCTACCTGAACACTGAAGCTTTCTTT
12,TRBJ2-2,TRBV6-1,.,.,CASSPRAGELFF,TGTGCCAGCAGCCCCAGGGCCGGGGAGCTGTTTTTT
11,TRBJ2-7,TRBV29-1,many,.,CSVEGSYEQYF,TGCAGCGTTGAGGGATCCTACGAGCAGTACTTC
15,TRBJ1-4,TRBV9,many,TRBD1,CASSVRTGINEKLFF,TGTGCCAGCAGCGTTAGGACAGGCATTAATGAAAAACTGTTTTTT
16,TRBJ2-3,TRBV5-1,.,TRBD2,CASSLGLAGWADTQYF,TGCGCCAGCAGCTTGGGACTAGCGGGATGGGCAGATACGCAGTATTTT
16,TRBJ1-1,TRBV30,.,.,CAWSVRPLAWNTEAFF,TGTGCCTGGAGTGTAAGGCCTCTTGCTTGGAACACTGAAGCTTTCTTT
14,TRBJ1-4,TRBV10-3,.,.,CAIRGRGEDEKLFF,TGTGCCATCAGGGGGCGCGGGGAGGATGAAAAACTGTTTTTT
11,TRBJ2-7,TRBV28,few,.,CASGYWDEGDF,TGTGCCAGCGGGTACTGGGACGAGGGGGACTTC
16,TRBJ2-2,TRBV6-1,.,.,CASTQEKWAHGGELFF,TGTGCCAGCACTCAAGAGAAGTGGGCCCACGGTGGGGAGCTGTTTTTT
15,TRBJ2-2,TRBV29-1,many,TRBD2,CSVEGLAGAAGELFF,TGCAGCGTTGAAGGTCTAGCGGGGGCGGCCGGGGAGCTGTTTTTT
15,TRBJ1-6,TRBV25-1,.,.,CASSELFPGVSPLHF,TGTGCCAGCAGTGAACTTTTCCCAGGGGTGTCACCCCTCCACTTT
13,TRBJ1-2,TRBV24-1,medium-sized,TRBD1,CATSQDRGHGYTF,TGTGCCACCAGTCAGGACAGGGGGCATGGCTACACCTTC
14,TRBJ1-5,TRBV20-1,.,TRBD1,CSARPQGGNQPQHF,TGCAGTGCTAGACCCCAGGGGGGCAATCAGCCCCAGCATTTT
15,TRBJ1-1,TRBV25-1,.,TRBD1,CASSERQGANTEAFF,TGTGCCAGCAGTGAACGACAGGGGGCGAACACTGAAGCTTTCTTT
15,TRBJ2-5,TRBV12-3/TRBV12-4,many,TRBD2,CASSFGSGGRETQYF,TGTGCCAGCAGTTTTGGGAGTGGCGGGAGAGAGACCCAGTACTTC
15,TRBJ1-6,TRBV11-2,many,.,CASSLDNRVNSPLHF,TGTGCCAGCAGCTTAGATAATAGGGTTAATTCACCCCTCCACTTT
12,TRBJ1-1,TRBV7-2,many,.,CASSLTFGEAFF,TGTGCCAGCAGCTTAACATTTGGTGAAGCTTTCTTT